This TCR beta chain was identified during a study of control samples from healthy donors and cancer patients. This table comes from immunoSEQ multiplex PCR, and its TCRdb copy is limited to in-frame clones, with some not included. This table holds about 180,000 clones, 85% to 95% found once. CDR1 and CDR2 (germline): SGHVS, FNYEAQ. The CDR3 extends over 18 amino acids. Deletions cut 4 bases from V and 6 bases from J, with 25 bases between. This TCR was recovered from a man aged 25-45 years in good health. The sample was blood. V is TRBV7-6 and J is TRBJ2-4; TRBD2 might be the D (6 bases). CDR3 in amino acids: CASSSLEGSGALGNIQYF. The CDR3 DNA reads TGTGCCAGCAGCTCGCTAGAGGGTAGCGGTGCTCTCGGAAACATTCAGTACTTC.